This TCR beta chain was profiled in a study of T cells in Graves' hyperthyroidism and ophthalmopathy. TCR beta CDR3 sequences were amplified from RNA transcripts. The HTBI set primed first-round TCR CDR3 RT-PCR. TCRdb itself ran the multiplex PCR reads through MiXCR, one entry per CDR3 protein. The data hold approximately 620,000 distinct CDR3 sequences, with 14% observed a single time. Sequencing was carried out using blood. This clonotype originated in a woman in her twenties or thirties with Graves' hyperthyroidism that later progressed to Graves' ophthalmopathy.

CDR3 bases: TGTGCCAGCAGTTACCCCGGGAGGGACAGCTACACCTTC. It translates to CASSYPGRDSYTF. The V gene is TRBV6-2 or TRBV6-3, the J gene TRBJ1-2; TRBD1 might be the D (6 bases). The germline V and J ends were trimmed by 2 bases and 9 bases, with 13 bases remaining between them. The CDR3 is 13 amino acids. CDR1 is MNHEY and CDR2 is SVGEGT in the germline V gene.